This TCR beta chain was captured in a study of cytomegalovirus exposure and HLA in healthy donors. Study-wide findings and caveats: Investigators reported 164 TCR beta chains as tied to cytomegalovirus. The classifier was said to identify cytomegalovirus status with high specificity and sensitivity.

It was with 60 Vbeta and 13 Jbeta primers that the PCR ran. Repertoires were generated with immunoSEQ multiplex PCR, while TCRdb's copy carries only in-frame clones and drops some. Of 70,000 to 95,000 clones in the sample, 70% to 80% were seen once. Points on this clone: No antigen is known for it.

Looked up from germline, CDR1 is SQVTM and CDR2 is ANQGSEA. V was clipped by 2 bases and J by 6 bases, with 14 bases between them. The CDR3 totals 13 residues. The clonotype originates from a middle-aged woman in good health and CMV-seropositive. The chain has TRBV29-1 and TRBJ2-7; tentative D call: TRBD1 (5 bases). Source material: PBMCs. As DNA, the CDR3 is TGCAGCGTTGAATCTGGCCAGGGCATCGAGCAGTACTTC. Protein sequence: CSVESGQGIEQYF.